The 26 T cell receptor beta chains below all came from one sample that was sequenced in a study of OX40 agonist ivuxolimab in advanced cancers. The table came from immunoSEQ multiplex PCR; TCRdb's copy has only in-frame clones and leaves some out. In the table there are about 40,000 clones, approximately 86% of which are singletons. The material was CD4+ or CD8+ T cells sorted from blood, obtained in a trial of the OX40 agonist ivuxolimab. All receptors derive from an adult with an advanced solid tumor such as melanoma, head and neck, liver or kidney cancer.

V gene TRBV6-1 combines with J gene TRBJ1-6; D may be TRBD1 (5 bases). In germline, CDR1 is MNHNS, CDR2 SASEGT. Trimming removed 6 bases at V and 8 bases at J, with 8 bases between. The CDR3 has 12 residues. For the CDR3, the DNA is TGTGCCAGCAGGGGGCCTCATTCACCCCTCCACTTT. It codes for CASRGPHSPLHF.

This sequence joins TRBV7-3 and TRBJ2-1; 9 bases are a match to TRBD1. The CDR3 runs 14 residues. In germline, CDR1 is SGHTA, CDR2 FQGTGA. Unmatched junction bases numbered 7, after V lost 5 bases and J lost 8 bases. The CDR3 spells CASSPGTGSYEQFF. The CDR3 nucleotides are TGTGCCAGCAGCCCGGGGACAGGGTCGTATGAGCAGTTCTTC.

The rearrangement links TRBV5-8 to TRBJ1-5; D may be TRBD1 (5 bases). This CDR3 comprises 15 residues. V was shortened by 5 bases and J by 0 bases, with 12 bases between the two germline ends. The germline CDR1 and CDR2 sequences are SGHTS and YDEGEE. CDR3 DNA: TGTGCCAGCAGACCGTGGACATTTAGCAATCAGCCCCAGCATTTT. Translating gives CASRPWTFSNQPQHF.

This rearrangement joins TRBV2 to TRBJ2-7; no definite D call. The germline V and J ends were trimmed by 6 bases and 2 bases, with 11 bases remaining between them. In germline, CDR1 is SNHLY, CDR2 FYNNEI. This CDR3 is built from 13 residues. The CDR3 region is CASRSQQAYEQYF. The CDR3 coding sequence is TGTGCCAGCAGGAGCCAGCAGGCCTACGAGCAGTACTTC.

Points on this clone: The same CDR3 arises from other DNA sequences in this sample as well. The genes are TRBV2 and TRBJ2-2; the match to TRBD2 covers 7 bases. Germline-derived CDR1 and CDR2 are SNHLY and FYNNEI. Trimming took 4 bases from V and 5 from J; bases not matched to a gene: 10. CDR3 length equals 16 residues. The CDR3 loop reads CASSVSSGSVTGELFF. The CDR3 DNA reads as TGTGCCAGCAGTGTGTCTAGCGGAAGTGTTACCGGGGAGCTGTTTTTT.

Only a few counts were recorded for this clone. Written as DNA, the CDR3 is TGCAGCGTTGAAGTAGCCTCGACATCCTACGAGCAGTACTTC. This gives the protein CSVEVASTSYEQYF. J is TRBJ2-7 and V is TRBV29-1, with D hard to call. Germline V gene data show CDR1 as SQVTM and CDR2 as ANQGSEA. The CDR3 runs to 14 residues. Trimming shortened V by 1 base and J by 1 base, and 11 bases separated the two germline ends.

Only one count was recorded for this clone. The chain combines TRBV9 with TRBJ1-3, with 7 bases lining up with TRBD1. The J segment lost 4 bases and the V segment lost 4 bases, leaving 8 bases of the junction unmatched. This CDR3 spans 15 amino acids. CDR1 and CDR2 from the germline V gene are SGDLS and YYNGEE. Here the CDR3 DNA reads TGTGCCAGCAGCCCGAGACAGGGATCGGGAAACACCATATATTTT. Its translation is CASSPRQGSGNTIYF.

This rearrangement joins TRBV20-1 to TRBJ2-1; D ambiguous. V was clipped by 6 bases and J by 8 bases, with 8 bases between them. Germline V lookup: CDR1 DFQATT, CDR2 SNEGSKA (reference sequence). This CDR3 has 10 amino acids. DNA for the CDR3: TGCAGTGCCCTAGGCGATGAGCAGTTCTTC. Its translation: CSALGDEQFF.

Here the CDR3 reads CASSLTGTMVFF. The CDR3 nucleotides read TGTGCCAGCAGCCTTACCGGGACAATGGTGTTCTTC. The chain links TRBV14 to TRBJ2-1; tentatively, D is TRBD1 (6 bases). The CDR3 is 12 residues long. The ends were cut back, 4 bases at V and 15 bases at J, with 16 bases in the middle. Germline values: CDR1 SGHDN, CDR2 FVKESK.

The rearrangement joins TRBV19 to TRBJ2-1; D gene uncertain. This CDR3 region has 14 residues. Trimming removed 8 bases at V and 0 bases at J, with 11 bases between. Germline V gene data show CDR1 as LNHDA and CDR2 as SQIVND (reference sequence). CDR3 sequence (DNA): TGTGCCAGTCACCCCCGGTTCTCCTACAATGAGCAGTTCTTC. Translated: CASHPRFSYNEQFF.

This clone was observed a few times. V gene TRBV6-5 combines with J gene TRBJ1-6; D gene ambiguous. Germline-derived CDR1 and CDR2 are MNHEY and SVGAGI. This CDR3 contains 13 residues. Trimming stripped 2 bases from V and 10 bases from J, with 9 bases between. In DNA, the CDR3 is TGTGCCAGCAGTTACGAGGGCCGCTCACCCCTCCACTTT. Translating it yields CASSYEGRSPLHF.

CDR3 residues: CASTKDRGSEKLFF. In DNA, the CDR3 is TGTGCCAGTACGAAGGACAGGGGGTCGGAAAAACTGTTTTTT. V gene TRBV19 combines with J gene TRBJ1-4; 10 bases agree with TRBD1. The CDR3 consists of 14 residues. J gave up 8 bases and V 7 bases, and 7 bases lay outside the gene matches. Per the germline V gene, CDR1 is LNHDA and CDR2 is SQIVND (reference sequence).

This chain joins TRBV4-2 and TRBJ1-1; possibly TRBD1 for D (5 bases). The germline V gene encodes CDR1 LGHNA and CDR2 YNFKEQ. The V and J ends lost 3 bases and 5 bases respectively, with 16 bases between them. The length of the CDR3 is 15 residues. For the CDR3, the DNA is TGTGCCAGCAGCCATTCAGGGAGGGGAGGAACTGAAGCTTTCTTT. Translated: CASSHSGRGGTEAFF.

The rearrangement links TRBV11-2 to TRBJ2-7; 8 nucleotides agree with TRBD1. CDR3 length: 14 amino acids. V shed 3 bases and J 1 base; nucleotides not matched to a gene: 2. Germline-derived CDR1 and CDR2 are SGHAT and FQNNGV. The CDR3 DNA reads TGTGCCAGCAGCTTGACAGGGGATTCCTACGAGCAGTACTTC. It specifies CASSLTGDSYEQYF.

This chain uses TRBV11-2 with TRBJ2-5; no reliable D call. The CDR3 covers 12 residues. Germline V lookup: CDR1 SGHAT, CDR2 FQNNGV. V lost 0 bases and J lost 5, with 4 bases in between. In DNA, the CDR3 is TGTGCCAGCAGCTTAGAGGGGGAGACCCAGTACTTC. Protein sequence: CASSLEGETQYF. The full variable domain, completed using reference TRBV11-2 and TRBJ2-5, is EAGVAQSPRYKIIEKRQSVAFWCNPISGHATLYWYQQILGQGPKLLIQFQNNGVVDDSQLPKDRFSAERLKGVDSTLKIQPAKLEDSAVYLCASSLEGETQYFGPGTRLLVL.

This sequence joins TRBV6-6 and TRBJ1-1, with 7 bases aligning to TRBD1. Germline V lookup: CDR1 MNHNY, CDR2 SVGAGI (reference sequence). Unmatched junction bases numbered 10, after V lost 8 bases and J lost 7 bases. CDR3 length equals 13 residues. CDR3 coding DNA: TGTGCCAGCGTACTCGACAGGGCAGGTGAAGCTTTCTTT. It specifies CASVLDRAGEAFF.

This chain links TRBV5-1 with TRBJ1-5; D perhaps matches TRBD1 (6 bases). The V end was cut by 6 bases, the J end by 7 bases, with 17 bases between. Germline lookup yields CDR1 SGHRS and CDR2 YFSETQ. The CDR3 is 14 amino acids. As DNA, the CDR3 is TGCGCCAGCACCGCGGAGGGGGGCGGACAGCCCCAGCATTTT. It specifies CASTAEGGGQPQHF.

V is TRBV6-1 and J is TRBJ2-7; possible D gene TRBD1, 6 bases. The germline V and J ends were trimmed by 8 bases and 2 bases, with 13 bases remaining between them. CDR1 MNHNS and CDR2 SASEGT come from the germline V gene. CDR3 length: 13 amino acids. The DNA of the CDR3 is TGTGCCAGCGAAAAGGGGGATGCCTACGAGCAGTACTTC. It specifies CASEKGDAYEQYF.

This clone was observed a few times. This sequence joins TRBV2 and TRBJ1-2; unclear D gene. The CDR3 consists of 11 residues. The germline CDR1 and CDR2 sequences are SNHLY and FYNNEI. Trimming stripped 7 bases from V and 6 bases from J, with 9 bases between. The CDR3 coding sequence is TGTGCCAGCAACCGCGGGGATGGCTACACCTTC. It encodes CASNRGDGYTF. Full variable domain (remainder filled in from reference TRBV2 and TRBJ1-2): EPEVTQTPSHQVTQMGQEVILRCVPISNHLYFYWYRQILGQKVEFLVSFYNNEISEKSEIFDDQFSVERPDGSNFTLKIRSTKLEDSAMYFCASNRGDGYTFGSGTRLTVV.

CDR3 sequence (DNA): TGTGCCAGCAGACGGACTAGCGCCAATGAGCAGTTCTTC. Encoded protein: CASRRTSANEQFF. This chain joins TRBV6-5 and TRBJ2-1; TRBD2 matches at 9 bases. This CDR3 is built from 13 residues. The germline gives CDR1 MNHEY, CDR2 SVGAGI. The V and J ends lost 6 bases and 6 bases, in that order; junction bases with no gene match: 3.

The chain is built from TRBV6-5 and TRBJ2-3; no clear D. V lost 8 bases to trimming and J lost 2 bases, with 14 bases between them. This CDR3 is built from 14 residues. Germline V gene lookup returns CDR1 MNHEY and CDR2 SVGAGI. The CDR3 coding sequence is TGTGCCAGCCAGACTCACCTACTCACAGATACGCAGTATTTT. This translates into CASQTHLLTDTQYF.

The rearrangement uses TRBV5-4 and TRBJ2-3; TRBD2 aligns across 11 bases. The CDR3 is 16 residues long. The germline V gene has CDR1 SGHNT and CDR2 YYREEE (reference sequence). The ends lost 4 bases at V and 0 bases at J; junction bases unmatched: 4. The CDR3 coding sequence is TGTGCCAGCAGCGGAAGACTAGCGGGAAGCACAGATACGCAGTATTTT. Protein: CASSGRLAGSTDTQYF. The full variable domain, rest sourced from reference TRBV5-4 and TRBJ2-3, is ETGVTQSPTHLIKTRGQQVTLRCSSQSGHNTVSWYQQALGQGPQFIFQYYREEENGRGNFPPRFSGLQFPNYSSELNVNALELDDSALYLCASSGRLAGSTDTQYFGPGTRLTVL.

The chain couples TRBV7-2 to TRBJ1-2, with 8 positions matching TRBD1. Germline lookup yields CDR1 SGHTA and CDR2 FQGNSA. CDR3 size: 14 residues. Trimming took 5 bases from V and 5 from J; bases not matched to a gene: 7. CDR3 in DNA: TGTGCCAGCAGCAAAGACAGGGGTCGATATGGCTACACCTTC. Amino acid sequence: CASSKDRGRYGYTF. Together with reference TRBV7-2 and TRBJ1-2, the CDR3 gives the full variable domain: GAGVSQSPSNKVTEKGKDVELRCDPISGHTALYWYRQSLGQGLEFLIYFQGNSAPDKSGLPSDRFSAERTGGSVSTLTIQRTQQEDSAVYLCASSKDRGRYGYTFGSGTRLTVV.

This chain links TRBV12-5 with TRBJ2-3; D may be TRBD1 (6 bases). From germline, CDR1 is LGHNT and CDR2 FRNRAP. This CDR3 contains 15 residues. The germline V and J ends were trimmed by 1 base and 5 bases, with 13 bases remaining between them. The CDR3, as DNA: TGTGCTAGTGGTTTGGGGGCAGGGGTACAAGATACGCAGTATTTT. As protein: CASGLGAGVQDTQYF.

The chain links TRBV6-5 to TRBJ1-4, with TRBD1 as a possible D gene (6 bases). The CDR3 runs to 16 residues. CDR1 and CDR2 (germline): MNHEY, SVGAGI. Trimming took 4 bases from V and 8 from J, leaving 20 bases between them. The CDR3 sequence is CASSSESTGDREKLFF. In DNA form, the CDR3 reads TGTGCCAGCAGTTCCGAGTCGACAGGCGATCGAGAAAAACTGTTTTTT.

The V and J genes are TRBV19 and TRBJ2-1; D not certain. The CDR3 has 15 amino acids. Germline CDR1 LNHDA, CDR2 SQIVND (reference sequence). Trimming took off 3 bases at V and 5 bases at J, with 14 bases between the two ends. Written as DNA, the CDR3 is TGTGCCAGTAGTATCTCACAGATGCTCGACAATGAGCAGTTCTTC. This codes for CASSISQMLDNEQFF.